The present TCR beta chain was sequenced within a study of T cells in Graves' hyperthyroidism and ophthalmopathy. The CDR3 runs to 14 residues. With 5 bases clipped from V and 4 bases from J, the junction kept 5 bases outside the gene matches. Germline loops: CDR1 SEHNR, CDR2 FQNEAQ (reference sequence). Patients aged 18 to 65 had newly diagnosed hyperthyroidism of under 2 months' duration. Whole-study results and caveats: By a 13 V-J model, ophthalmopathy was set apart from stable hyperthyroidism.

This clonotype was counted many times. What it recognizes is unknown. Template material for amplifying TCR beta CDR3 regions consisted of RNA transcripts. First-round RT-PCR of the TCR CDR3 relied on the HTBI primer set. TCRdb ran MiXCR on the multiplex PCR reads and lists one entry per CDR3 protein. The sample includes 450,000 to 600,000 distinct CDR3 sequences, around 15% of them seen just once. The chain uses TRBV7-9 and TRBJ1-3; 7 bases are a match to TRBD1. The sequence derives from a woman between 35 and 50 years old with Graves' hyperthyroidism. The sample comprised blood. The CDR3: CASSNSGGGNTIYF. DNA of the CDR3: TGTGCCAGCAGCAACTCAGGGGGAGGAAACACCATATATTTT.